These 18 T cell receptor beta chains were sequenced from one sample in a study of OX40 agonist ivuxolimab in advanced cancers. The library was prepared using the immunoSEQ multiplex PCR assay. TCRdb obtained this table from immuneACCESS and retained in-frame rearrangements with V and J assigned. These tables miss some clones; where compared with another copy, unresolved V genes account for less than half of the shortfall, and the remainder is unexplained. This sample has tens of thousands of clones in its table, and approximately 83% of those were observed once. The top ten hold roughly 13% of the sample. The sequencing here drew on CD4+ or CD8+ T cells sorted from blood, taken in a trial of the OX40 agonist ivuxolimab. These receptors originate from an adult with an advanced solid tumor such as melanoma, head and neck, liver or kidney cancer.

This clone was seen a few times. This sequence joins TRBV6-4 and TRBJ2-1, with 10 bases aligning to TRBD1. The CDR3 sequence is 15 residues long. The junction had 4 bases not matched to a gene; V was cut back by 0 bases and J by 8 bases. CDR1 and CDR2 from the germline V gene are MRHNA and SNTAGT. The CDR3 is CASSDSPGQGYEQFF. The CDR3 DNA is TGTGCCAGCAGTGACTCCCCGGGACAGGGGTATGAGCAGTTCTTC.

The CDR3 nucleotides read TGTGCCAGCGCAGATACTTCTCTTGAAAAACTGTTTTTT. Protein: CASADTSLEKLFF. The V gene is TRBV6-5, the J gene TRBJ1-4; no clear D gene. Germline-derived CDR1 and CDR2 are MNHEY and SVGAGI. V lost 8 bases to trimming and J lost 7 bases, with 14 bases between them. The CDR3 contains 13 residues.

The genes are TRBV28 and TRBJ2-3; D unresolved. This CDR3 is 13 amino acids long. Germline lookup yields CDR1 MDHEN and CDR2 SYDVKM. The V end was cut by 6 bases, the J end by 2 bases, with 9 bases between. The CDR3 reads CASSQEDTDTQYF. The CDR3 DNA follows: TGTGCCAGCAGCCAAGAAGACACAGATACGCAGTATTTT.

V is TRBV11-2 and J is TRBJ1-1, with TRBD1 as a possible D gene (6 bases). Germline assignment: CDR1 SGHAT and CDR2 FQNNGV. The V gene lost 5 bases and the J gene lost 1 base, with 11 bases spanning the gap. There are 14 residues in the CDR3. CDR3 DNA: TGTGCCAGCAGCGTGGGACAAGCGAACACTGAAGCTTTCTTT. This codes for CASSVGQANTEAFF.

The V call is TRBV11-2, the J call TRBJ1-2; the D is unclear. CDR1 SGHAT and CDR2 FQNNGV come from the germline V gene. The CDR3 is 11 residues long. The ends were cut back, 7 bases at V and 10 bases at J, with 13 bases in the middle. The CDR3: CASTLLLDYTF. CDR3 in DNA: TGTGCCAGCACACTCCTGCTCGACTACACCTTC.

This chain joins TRBV19 and TRBJ1-5; a possible D gene is TRBD1 (6 bases). The ends were cut back, 3 bases at V and 0 bases at J, with 12 bases in the middle. The CDR3 has 16 amino acids. Germline assignment: CDR1 LNHDA and CDR2 SQIVND (reference sequence). The CDR3 coding sequence is TGTGCCAGTAGTATGAGGGACATCGATAGCAATCAGCCCCAGCATTTT. As protein: CASSMRDIDSNQPQHF.

V is TRBV28 and J is TRBJ1-2; D gene ambiguous. Per germline, CDR1 MDHEN and CDR2 SYDVKM. The CDR3 loop spans 16 amino acids. V was shortened by 4 bases and J by 1 base, with 16 bases between the two germline ends. CDR3 in DNA: TGTGCCAGCAGTTCGTGGACCAGCAGAGGTAACTATGGCTACACCTTC. This sequence encodes CASSSWTSRGNYGYTF.

The V gene is TRBV2, the J gene TRBJ1-6, with D perhaps TRBD1 (5 bases). V was clipped by 8 bases and J by 8 bases, with 31 bases between them. The CDR3 runs 19 residues. The germline V gene encodes CDR1 SNHLY and CDR2 FYNNEI. The CDR3 region is CASGSDSRFSKRVDSPLHF. The CDR3 coding sequence is TGTGCCAGCGGAAGTGACAGCCGTTTTTCCAAGCGAGTAGATTCACCCCTCCACTTT.

The chain joins TRBV6-9 to TRBJ2-7; D possibly corresponds to TRBD2 (6 bases). Germline lookup yields CDR1 MNHGY and CDR2 SVAAGI. This CDR3 region has 13 residues. V was pared by 10 bases and J by 8 bases, with 21 bases between. In DNA, the CDR3 is TGTGCCACCCCTAGAGTTGCGGGATTAAAGCAGTACTTC. Translation: CATPRVAGLKQYF.

The chain has TRBV28 and TRBJ2-3; TRBD2 agrees at 11 bases. Germline CDR1 and CDR2: MDHEN and SYDVKM. The V segment lost 6 bases and the J segment 4 bases; nucleotides outside the gene matches: 6. CDR3 length: 15 residues. CDR3 region: CASRTTLAGADTQYF. CDR3 DNA sequence: TGTGCCAGCAGAACGACACTAGCGGGGGCAGATACGCAGTATTTT.

The V call is TRBV7-8, the J call TRBJ2-7, with no clear D. V shed 0 bases and J shed 4 bases, with 7 bases lying between them. The V gene's germline CDR1 is SGHVS and CDR2 FQNEAQ. This CDR3 is built from 13 residues. The CDR3 bases are TGTGCCAGCAGCTTAGCGGTAGGATACGAGCAGTACTTC. Translated: CASSLAVGYEQYF. The variable domain in full, with the rest retrieved from reference TRBV7-8 and TRBJ2-7, is GAGVSQSPRYKVAKRGQDVALRCDPISGHVSLFWYQQALGQGPEFLTYFQNEAQLDKSGLPSDRFFAERPEGSVSTLKIQRTQQEDSAVYLCASSLAVGYEQYFGPGTRLTVT.

The chain recombines TRBV19 with TRBJ1-2; 7 nucleotides line up with TRBD1. The CDR3 runs to 14 residues. Germline CDR1 and CDR2: LNHDA and SQIVND (reference sequence). The V and J ends lost 8 bases and 4 bases, in that order; junction bases with no gene match: 10. CDR3: CASHTGGQIYGYTF. For the CDR3, the DNA is TGTGCCAGTCACACCGGGGGACAGATCTATGGCTACACCTTC.

The V call is TRBV25-1, the J call TRBJ2-5, with D unclear. The CDR3 has 16 amino acids. V dropped 2 bases and J dropped 4 bases, with 17 bases sitting between them. CDR1 is MGHDK and CDR2 is SYGVNS in the germline V gene. The CDR3 loop reads CASSEPLFEAGETQYF. DNA for the CDR3: TGTGCCAGCAGTGAACCCCTCTTTGAGGCCGGAGAGACCCAGTACTTC.

The chain recombines TRBV7-9 with TRBJ2-2, with 8 positions matching TRBD1. V lost 5 bases and J lost 6; bases outside the gene matches: 11. The CDR3 loop spans 16 amino acids. Per the germline V gene, CDR1 is SEHNR and CDR2 is FQNEAQ (reference sequence). Here the CDR3 reads CASSPAWTGTAGELFF. CDR3 DNA: TGTGCCAGCAGCCCCGCGTGGACAGGGACTGCCGGGGAGCTGTTTTTT.

This chain uses TRBV6-5 with TRBJ2-7; TRBD1 agrees at 7 bases. Germline V gene lookup returns CDR1 MNHEY and CDR2 SVGAGI. V was pared by 7 bases and J by 5 bases, with 5 bases of the junction left unmatched. The CDR3 contains 12 residues. The CDR3 sequence: CASTQGENEQYF. The CDR3 coding sequence is TGTGCCAGCACCCAGGGGGAAAACGAGCAGTACTTC.

This chain links TRBV4-3 with TRBJ2-2, with D unclear. Looked up from germline, CDR1 is LGHNA and CDR2 is YSLEER. CDR3 length equals 15 residues. Trimming left V 1 base short and J 3 bases short, with 9 bases between. The CDR3 loop reads CASSQVGWDTGELFF. As DNA, the CDR3 is TGCGCCAGCAGCCAAGTGGGTTGGGACACCGGGGAGCTGTTTTTT.

The V gene is TRBV4-2, the J gene TRBJ2-3; possible D gene TRBD2, 5 bases. Trimming removed 0 bases at V and 2 bases at J, with 15 bases between. The CDR3 is made up of 17 amino acids. CDR1 and CDR2 (germline): LGHNA, YNFKEQ. The CDR3 sequence: CASSQDPRPGNTDTQYF. CDR3 sequence (DNA): TGTGCCAGCAGCCAAGATCCGAGACCGGGAAACACAGATACGCAGTATTTT.

This chain uses TRBV4-3 with TRBJ2-7, with D possibly TRBD1 on 6 matching bases. The V gene's germline CDR1 is LGHNA and CDR2 YSLEER. Trimming shortened V by 3 bases and J by 5 bases, and 17 bases separated the two germline ends. The CDR3 contains 15 residues. CDR3 DNA sequence: TGCGCCAGCAGCCAGCGTAGTGGGGGCCAGGACGAGCAGTACTTC. Amino acids: CASSQRSGGQDEQYF.